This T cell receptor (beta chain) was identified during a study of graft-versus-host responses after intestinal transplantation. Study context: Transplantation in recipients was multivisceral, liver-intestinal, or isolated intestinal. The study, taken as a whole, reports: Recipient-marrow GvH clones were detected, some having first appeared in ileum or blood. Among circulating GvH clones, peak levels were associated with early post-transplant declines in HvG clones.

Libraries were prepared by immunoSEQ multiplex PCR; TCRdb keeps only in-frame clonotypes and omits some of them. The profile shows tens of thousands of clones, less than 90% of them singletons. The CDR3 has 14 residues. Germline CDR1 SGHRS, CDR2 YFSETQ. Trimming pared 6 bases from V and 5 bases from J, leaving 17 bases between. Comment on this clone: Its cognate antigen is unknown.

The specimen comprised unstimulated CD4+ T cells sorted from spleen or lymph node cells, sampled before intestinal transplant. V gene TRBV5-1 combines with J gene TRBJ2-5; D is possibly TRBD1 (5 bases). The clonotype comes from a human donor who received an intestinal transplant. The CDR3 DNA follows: TGCGCCAGCACCTTACACAGGCTGGACGAGACCCAGTACTTC. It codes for CASTLHRLDETQYF.